The 7 T cell receptor beta chains below were found in one sample sequenced in a study of low-dose radiotherapy and immunotherapy resistance in tumors. Time point described: before trial treatment. Priming of first-strand cDNA relied on TRAV- and TRBV-specific primers (covering alpha and beta chains). TCRs were amplified for approximately 21 PCR cycles with a constant-region primer and V-primer adapter. TCRdb re-derived calls from the reads in MiXCR, one entry per CDR3 protein. There are approximately 89,000 distinct CDR3 sequences in the sample; under 20% occur only once, and under 7.5% lies in the top ten. Sample: PBMCs, taken before treatment. The source is a male donor with prostate cancer.

This clonotype was observed at least ten times. CDR3 sequence (DNA): TGTGCCAGCAGCTTTAAAGGCCCCTTGACAGGCTCTGGAAACACCATATATTTT. Translated: CASSFKGPLTGSGNTIYF. J is TRBJ1-3 and V is TRBV7-9; D perhaps matches TRBD1 (6 bases). CDR1 is SEHNR, CDR2 FQNEAQ, per germline (reference sequence). V lost 3 bases and J lost 0, with 18 bases in between. The CDR3 sequence is 18 residues long. The full variable domain, with the rest looked up from reference TRBV7-9 and TRBJ1-3, is DTGVSQNPRHKITKRGQNVTFRCDPISEHNRLYWYRQTLGQGPEFLTYFQNEAQLEKSRLLSDRFSAERPKGSFSTLEIQRTEQGDSAMYLCASSFKGPLTGSGNTIYFGEGSWLTVV.

In its sample, this clonotype was seen many times. The chain joins TRBV7-3 to TRBJ2-4; D call uncertain. The CDR3 loop spans 14 amino acids. The germline V and J ends were trimmed by 2 bases and 6 bases, with 11 bases remaining between them. Looked up from germline, CDR1 is SGHTA and CDR2 is FQGTGA. Here the CDR3 reads CASSLGVSSNIQYF. The CDR3 nucleotides read TGTGCCAGCAGCTTAGGCGTGTCATCAAACATTCAGTACTTC.

This clonotype was detected ten times or more. The chain uses TRBV14 and TRBJ1-6; D remains unclear. Germline loops: CDR1 SGHDN, CDR2 FVKESK. This CDR3 is built from 17 residues. Trimming removed 3 bases at V and 0 bases at J, with 12 bases between. The CDR3 DNA follows: TGTGCCAGCAGCCATCCTGGAGGCGGCTCCTATAATTCACCCCTCCACTTT. Residues: CASSHPGGGSYNSPLHF.

Many counts were recorded for this clonotype. V usage is TRBV28 and J usage is TRBJ2-1; the match to TRBD2 covers 13 bases. The trim removed 7 bases at V and 16 bases at J, leaving 13 bases unmatched. CDR1 is MDHEN and CDR2 is SYDVKM in the germline V gene. The CDR3 spans 14 residues. The CDR3 loop reads CASTPLVTSGRAFF. As DNA, the CDR3 is TGTGCCAGCACCCCCTTGGTTACTAGCGGGAGGGCCTTCTTC. Drawing the rest from reference TRBV28 and TRBJ2-1, the complete variable domain is DVKVTQSSRYLVKRTGEKVFLECVQDMDHENMFWYRQDPGLGLRLIYFSYDVKMKEKGDIPEGYSVSREKKERFSLILESASTNQTSMYLCASTPLVTSGRAFFGPGTRLTVL.

This clonotype came up many times. The chain employs TRBV27 and TRBJ1-5; 7 positions match TRBD1. Germline V CDR1 and CDR2: MNHEY, SMNVEV (reference sequence). V lost 1 base and J lost 7; bases outside the gene matches: 7. This CDR3 spans 15 amino acids. CDR3 region: CASSLFQGDGQPQHF. Here the CDR3 DNA reads TGTGCCAGCAGTTTATTCCAGGGGGACGGCCAGCCCCAGCATTTT.

Remarks on this clonotype: The likely explanation is a read error, given a far larger clone one base away. V usage is TRBV6-2 or TRBV6-3 and J usage is TRBJ2-7; no reliable D call. CDR1 MNHEY and CDR2 SVGEGT come from the germline V gene. Trimming left V 4 bases short and J 4 bases short, with 5 bases between. The CDR3 spans 11 residues. The DNA of the CDR3 is TGTGCCAGCAGTTGCCGGTACGAGCAGTACTTC. Translated, it gives CASSCRYEQYF.

This clonotype was seen ten or more times. The gene calls are TRBV7-8 and TRBJ2-7, with D possibly TRBD1 on 6 matching bases. There are 13 residues in the CDR3. V was clipped by 5 bases and J by 5 bases, with 13 bases between them. Germline V gene lookup returns CDR1 SGHVS and CDR2 FQNEAQ. The CDR3 is CASSQDRINEQYF. As DNA, the CDR3 is TGTGCCAGCAGCCAAGACAGGATCAACGAGCAGTACTTC.